This entry describes one T cell receptor (beta chain). No antigen is known for it. This sample is drawn from a study of graft-versus-host responses after intestinal transplantation. Looking at the study overall: Each recipient received a multivisceral, liver-intestinal, or isolated intestinal graft. Anti-thymocyte globulin induction was given to all recipients, followed by tacrolimus and steroids for roughly three years.

Profiled with immunoSEQ multiplex PCR; TCRdb holds only in-frame clones, not every one. This table holds tens of thousands of clones, roughly 90% found once. Germline CDR1 reads SGHNT; CDR2 reads YYREEE (reference sequence). The trim removed 4 bases at V and 5 bases at J, leaving 8 bases unmatched. This CDR3 contains 15 residues. The V gene is TRBV5-4, the J gene TRBJ2-3; 9 bases match TRBD1. The TCR originated in a human donor who received an intestinal transplant. Sequenced material: unstimulated CD4+ T cells sorted from spleen or lymph node cells, taken before intestinal transplant. The CDR3 is CASSPDRGRGDTQYF. In nucleotides, the CDR3 is TGTGCCAGCAGCCCAGACAGGGGGAGGGGAGATACGCAGTATTTT.